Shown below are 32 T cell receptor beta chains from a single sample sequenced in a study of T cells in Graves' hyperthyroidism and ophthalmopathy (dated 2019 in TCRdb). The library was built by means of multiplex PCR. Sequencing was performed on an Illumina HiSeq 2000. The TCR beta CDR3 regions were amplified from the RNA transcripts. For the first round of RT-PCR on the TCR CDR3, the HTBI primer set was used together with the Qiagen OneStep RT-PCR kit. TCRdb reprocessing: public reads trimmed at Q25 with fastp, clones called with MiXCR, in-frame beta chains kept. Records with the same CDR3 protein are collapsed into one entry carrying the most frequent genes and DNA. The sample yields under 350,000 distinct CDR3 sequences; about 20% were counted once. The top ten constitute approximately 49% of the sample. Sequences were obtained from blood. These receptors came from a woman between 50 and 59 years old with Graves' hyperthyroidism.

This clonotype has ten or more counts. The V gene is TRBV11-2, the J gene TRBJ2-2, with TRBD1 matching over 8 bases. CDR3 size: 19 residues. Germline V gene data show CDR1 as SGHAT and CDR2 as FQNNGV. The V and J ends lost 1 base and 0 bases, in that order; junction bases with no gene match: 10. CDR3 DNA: TGTGCCAGCAGCTTAGTACGTTTTTTGGGACAGGCGAACACCGGGGAGCTGTTTTTT. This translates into CASSLVRFLGQANTGELFF. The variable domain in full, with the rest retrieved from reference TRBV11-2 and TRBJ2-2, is EAGVAQSPRYKIIEKRQSVAFWCNPISGHATLYWYQQILGQGPKLLIQFQNNGVVDDSQLPKDRFSAERLKGVDSTLKIQPAKLEDSAVYLCASSLVRFLGQANTGELFFGEGSRLTVL.

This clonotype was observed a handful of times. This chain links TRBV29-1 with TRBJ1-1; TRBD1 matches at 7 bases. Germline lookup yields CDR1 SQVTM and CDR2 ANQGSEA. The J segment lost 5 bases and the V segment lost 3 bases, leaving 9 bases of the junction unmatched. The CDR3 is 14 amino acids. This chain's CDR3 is CSVELAGGWTEAFF. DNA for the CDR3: TGCAGCGTTGAGTTGGCAGGGGGTTGGACTGAAGCTTTCTTT.

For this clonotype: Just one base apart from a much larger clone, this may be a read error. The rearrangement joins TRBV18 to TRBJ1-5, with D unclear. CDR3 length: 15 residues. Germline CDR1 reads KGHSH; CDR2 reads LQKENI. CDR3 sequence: CAGSRNTDSNQPQHF. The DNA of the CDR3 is TGTGCCGGCTCACGAAACACAGATAGCAATCAGCCCCAGCATTTT.

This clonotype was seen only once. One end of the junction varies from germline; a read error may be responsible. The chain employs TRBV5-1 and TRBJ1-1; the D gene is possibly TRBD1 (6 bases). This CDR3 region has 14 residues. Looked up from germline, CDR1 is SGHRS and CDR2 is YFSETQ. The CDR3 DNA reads TGTGCCAGCAGCTTTCTTCTTGACAGGTCTGAAGCTTTCTTT. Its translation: CASSFLLDRSEAFF. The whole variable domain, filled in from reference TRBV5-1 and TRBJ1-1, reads KAGVTQTPRYLIKTRGQQVTLSCSPISGHRSVSWYQQTPGQGLQFLFEYFSETQRNKGNFPGRFSGRQFSNSRSEMNVSTLELGDSALYLCASSFLLDRSEAFFGQGTRLTVV.

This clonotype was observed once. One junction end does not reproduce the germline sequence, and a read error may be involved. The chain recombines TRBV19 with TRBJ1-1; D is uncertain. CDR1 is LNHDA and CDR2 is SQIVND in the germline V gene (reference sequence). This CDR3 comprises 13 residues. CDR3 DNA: TGTGCCAGTATTATAGACGGGAACACTGAAGCTTTCTTT. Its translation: CASIIDGNTEAFF.

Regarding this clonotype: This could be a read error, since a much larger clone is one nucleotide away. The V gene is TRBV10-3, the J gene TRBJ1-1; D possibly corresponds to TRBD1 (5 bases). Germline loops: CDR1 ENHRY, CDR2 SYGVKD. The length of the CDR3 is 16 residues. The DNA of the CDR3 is TGTGCCACCAGTGACCCCGGGAGAGGGGCGAGAACTGAAGCTTTCTTT. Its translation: CATSDPGRGARTEAFF.

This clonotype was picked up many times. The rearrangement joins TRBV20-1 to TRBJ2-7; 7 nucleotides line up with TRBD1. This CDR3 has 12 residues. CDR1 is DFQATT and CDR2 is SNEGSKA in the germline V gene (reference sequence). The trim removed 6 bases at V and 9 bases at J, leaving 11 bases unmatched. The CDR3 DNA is TGCAGTGCGCTTGGACAGGTAAAAAGGCAGTACTTC. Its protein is CSALGQVKRQYF.

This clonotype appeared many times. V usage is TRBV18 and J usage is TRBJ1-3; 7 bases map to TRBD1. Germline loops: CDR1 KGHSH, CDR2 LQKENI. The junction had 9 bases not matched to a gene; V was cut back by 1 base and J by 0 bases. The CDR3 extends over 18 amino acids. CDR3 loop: CASSPLFRGQISGNTIYF. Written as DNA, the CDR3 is TGTGCCAGCTCACCACTCTTTCGGGGACAGATCTCTGGAAACACCATATATTTT.

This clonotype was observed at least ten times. CDR3 amino acids: CSASEGSDSNQPQHF. For the CDR3, the DNA is TGCAGTGCTAGCGAAGGGTCCGATAGCAATCAGCCCCAGCATTTT. The chain is built from TRBV20-1 and TRBJ1-5; D ambiguous. The CDR3 totals 15 residues. V shed 3 bases and J shed 0 bases, with 12 bases lying between them. The germline V gene has CDR1 DFQATT and CDR2 SNEGSKA (reference sequence).

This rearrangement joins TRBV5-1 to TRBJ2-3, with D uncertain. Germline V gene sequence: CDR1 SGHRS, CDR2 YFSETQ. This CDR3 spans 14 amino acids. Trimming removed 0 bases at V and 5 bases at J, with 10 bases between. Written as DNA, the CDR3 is TGCGCCAGCAGCTTGGTGGGCAGGAGAGATACGCAGTATTTT. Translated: CASSLVGRRDTQYF.

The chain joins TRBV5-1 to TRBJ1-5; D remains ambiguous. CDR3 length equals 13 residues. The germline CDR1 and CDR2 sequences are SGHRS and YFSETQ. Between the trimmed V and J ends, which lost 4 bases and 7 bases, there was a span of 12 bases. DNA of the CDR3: TGCGCCAGCAGCGTTGATGCTGCGCAGCCCCAGCATTTT. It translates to CASSVDAAQPQHF.

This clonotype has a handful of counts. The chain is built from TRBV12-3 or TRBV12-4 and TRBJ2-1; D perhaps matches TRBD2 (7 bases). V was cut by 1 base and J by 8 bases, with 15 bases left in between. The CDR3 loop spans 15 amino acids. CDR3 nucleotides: TGTGCCAGCAGTTTAGGTGGGGGGGCCATCGATGAGCAGTTCTTC. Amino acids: CASSLGGGAIDEQFF.

Written as DNA, the CDR3 is TGCAGTGCTAGTGGGACTCCTGGCGGCAATCAGCCCCAGCATTTT. This translates into CSASGTPGGNQPQHF. The chain links TRBV20-1 to TRBJ1-5, with D tentatively TRBD1 (5 bases). CDR1 is DFQATT, CDR2 SNEGSKA, per germline (reference sequence). Deletions cut 3 bases from V and 2 bases from J, with 14 bases between. The CDR3 extends over 15 amino acids.

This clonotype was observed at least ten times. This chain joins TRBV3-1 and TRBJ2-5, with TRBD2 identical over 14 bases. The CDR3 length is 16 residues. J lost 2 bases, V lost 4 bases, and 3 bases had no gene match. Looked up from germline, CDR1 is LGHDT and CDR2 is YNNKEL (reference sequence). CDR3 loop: CASSPGLAGVQETQYF. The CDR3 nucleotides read TGTGCCAGCAGCCCGGGACTAGCGGGGGTACAAGAGACCCAGTACTTC.

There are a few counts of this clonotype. The CDR3 region is CASSLRRGSGAETQYF. Written as DNA, the CDR3 is TGTGCCAGCAGCTTGAGACGCGGGAGCGGAGCAGAGACCCAGTACTTC. The chain has TRBV5-6 and TRBJ2-5; 7 nucleotides match TRBD2. This CDR3 has 16 amino acids. Germline CDR1 is SGHDT and CDR2 is YYEEEE. Trimming cost V 1 base and J 4 bases; bases outside gene matches: 10. Drawing the rest from reference TRBV5-6 and TRBJ2-5, the complete variable domain is DAGVTQSPTHLIKTRGQQVTLRCSPKSGHDTVSWYQQALGQGPQFIFQYYEEEERQRGNFPDRFSGHQFPNYSSELNVNALLLGDSALYLCASSLRRGSGAETQYFGPGTRLLVL.

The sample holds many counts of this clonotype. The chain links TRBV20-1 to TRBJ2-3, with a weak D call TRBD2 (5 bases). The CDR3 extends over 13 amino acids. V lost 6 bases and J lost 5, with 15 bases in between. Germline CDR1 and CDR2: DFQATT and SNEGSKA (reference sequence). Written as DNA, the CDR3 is TGCAGTGCGCCGCCGGGGATTCAAGATACGCAGTATTTT. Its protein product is CSAPPGIQDTQYF.

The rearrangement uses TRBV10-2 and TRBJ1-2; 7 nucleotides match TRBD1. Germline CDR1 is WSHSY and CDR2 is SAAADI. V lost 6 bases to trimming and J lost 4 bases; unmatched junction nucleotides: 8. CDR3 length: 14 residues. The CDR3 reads CASRVRGLGYGYTF. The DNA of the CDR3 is TGCGCCAGCAGAGTGAGGGGGCTCGGCTATGGCTACACCTTC.

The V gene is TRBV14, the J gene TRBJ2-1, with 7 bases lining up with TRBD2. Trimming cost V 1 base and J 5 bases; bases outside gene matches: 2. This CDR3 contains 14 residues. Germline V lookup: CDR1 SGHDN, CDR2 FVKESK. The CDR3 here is CASSQAGTNNEQFF. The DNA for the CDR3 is TGTGCCAGCAGCCAAGCCGGGACTAACAATGAGCAGTTCTTC.

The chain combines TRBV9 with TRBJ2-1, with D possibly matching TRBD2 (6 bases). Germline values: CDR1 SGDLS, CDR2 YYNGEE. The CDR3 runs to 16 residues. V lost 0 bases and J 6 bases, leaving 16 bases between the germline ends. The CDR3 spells CASSVVGRGGRNEQFF. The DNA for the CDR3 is TGTGCCAGCAGCGTAGTGGGGCGGGGCGGTCGCAATGAGCAGTTCTTC.

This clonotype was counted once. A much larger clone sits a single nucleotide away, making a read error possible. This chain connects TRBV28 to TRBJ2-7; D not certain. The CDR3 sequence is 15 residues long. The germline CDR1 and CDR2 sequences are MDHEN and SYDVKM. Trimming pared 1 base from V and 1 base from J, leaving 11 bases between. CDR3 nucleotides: TGTGCCAGCAGTTTATTGGGGATTCTGTCCTACGAGCAGTACGTC. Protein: CASSLLGILSYEQYV.

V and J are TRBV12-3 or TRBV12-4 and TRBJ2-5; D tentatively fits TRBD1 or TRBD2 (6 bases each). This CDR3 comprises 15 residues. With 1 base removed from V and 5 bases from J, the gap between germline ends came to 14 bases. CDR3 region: CASSLEWGAGETQYF. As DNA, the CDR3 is TGTGCCAGCAGTTTAGAATGGGGGGCAGGGGAGACCCAGTACTTC.

The CDR3 loop is CASSHTSISRRVPEAFF. The CDR3 DNA reads as TGTGCCAGCAGCCACACCTCAATCTCCCGAAGGGTACCTGAAGCTTTCTTT. The V and J genes are TRBV3-1 and TRBJ1-1, with D unclear. The CDR3 extends over 17 amino acids. Trimming shortened V by 3 bases and J by 6 bases, and 23 bases separated the two germline ends. Germline V lookup: CDR1 LGHDT, CDR2 YNNKEL (reference sequence).

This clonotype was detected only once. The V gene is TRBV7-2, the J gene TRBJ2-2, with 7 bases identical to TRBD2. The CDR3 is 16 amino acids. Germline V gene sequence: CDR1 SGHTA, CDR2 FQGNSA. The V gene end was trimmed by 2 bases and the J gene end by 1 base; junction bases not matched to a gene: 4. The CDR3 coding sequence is TGTGCCAGCAGCTTAATGCCGGGGGGGAACACCGGGGAGCTGTTTTTT. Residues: CASSLMPGGNTGELFF.

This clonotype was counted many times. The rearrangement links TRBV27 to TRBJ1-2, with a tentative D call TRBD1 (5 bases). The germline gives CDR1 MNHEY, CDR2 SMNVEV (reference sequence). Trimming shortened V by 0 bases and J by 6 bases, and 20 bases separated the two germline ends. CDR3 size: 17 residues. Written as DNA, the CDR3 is TGTGCCAGCAGTTTATCCCCTGCCTTGCGGGGCGGGGATGGCTACACCTTC. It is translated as CASSLSPALRGGDGYTF.

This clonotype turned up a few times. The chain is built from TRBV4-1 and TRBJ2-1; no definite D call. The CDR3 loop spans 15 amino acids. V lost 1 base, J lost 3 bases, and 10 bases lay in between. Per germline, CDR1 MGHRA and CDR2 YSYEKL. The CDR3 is CASSQVTDHYNEQFF. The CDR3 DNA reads TGCGCCAGCAGCCAAGTCACAGATCACTACAATGAGCAGTTCTTC.

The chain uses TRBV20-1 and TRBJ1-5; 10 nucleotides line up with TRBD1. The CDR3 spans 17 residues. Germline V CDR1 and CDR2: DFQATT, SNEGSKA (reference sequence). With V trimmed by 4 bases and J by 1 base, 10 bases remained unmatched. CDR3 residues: CSAKGDRGGGSNQPQHF. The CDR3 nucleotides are TGCAGTGCTAAGGGGGACAGGGGAGGAGGAAGCAATCAGCCCCAGCATTTT.

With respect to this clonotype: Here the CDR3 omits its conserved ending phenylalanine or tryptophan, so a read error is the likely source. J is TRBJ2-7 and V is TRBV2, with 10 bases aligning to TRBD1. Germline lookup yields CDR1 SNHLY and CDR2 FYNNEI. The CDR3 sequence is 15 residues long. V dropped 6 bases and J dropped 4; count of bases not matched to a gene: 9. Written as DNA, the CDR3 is TGTGCCAGCAGCCTACCGGGACAGGGGAATTACGAGCAGTACCTC. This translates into CASSLPGQGNYEQYL.

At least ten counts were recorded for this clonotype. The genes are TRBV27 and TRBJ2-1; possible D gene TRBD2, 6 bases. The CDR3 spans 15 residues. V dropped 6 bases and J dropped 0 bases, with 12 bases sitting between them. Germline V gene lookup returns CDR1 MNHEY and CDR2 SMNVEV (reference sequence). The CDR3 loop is CASSFGGSSYNEQFF. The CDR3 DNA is TGTGCCAGCAGCTTCGGAGGGAGCTCCTACAATGAGCAGTTCTTC.

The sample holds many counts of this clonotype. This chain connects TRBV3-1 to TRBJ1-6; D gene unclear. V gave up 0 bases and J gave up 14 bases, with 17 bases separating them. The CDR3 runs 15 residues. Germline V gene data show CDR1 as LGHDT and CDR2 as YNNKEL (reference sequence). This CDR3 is CASSQEGSALNSLHF. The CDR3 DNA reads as TGTGCCAGCAGCCAAGAGGGTTCGGCGCTAAATTCCCTCCACTTT.

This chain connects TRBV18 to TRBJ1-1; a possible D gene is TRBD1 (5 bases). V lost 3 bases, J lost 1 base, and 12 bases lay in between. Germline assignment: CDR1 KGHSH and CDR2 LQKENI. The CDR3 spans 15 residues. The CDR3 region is CASSPPGLANTEAFF. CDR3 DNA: TGTGCCAGCTCACCCCCGGGACTAGCGAACACTGAAGCTTTCTTT.

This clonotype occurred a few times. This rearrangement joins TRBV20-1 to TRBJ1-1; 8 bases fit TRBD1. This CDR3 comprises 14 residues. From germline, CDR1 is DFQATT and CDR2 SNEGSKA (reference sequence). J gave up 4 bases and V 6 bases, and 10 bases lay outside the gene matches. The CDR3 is CSAIPLDRATEAFF. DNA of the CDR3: TGCAGTGCCATTCCCCTGGACAGGGCCACTGAAGCTTTCTTT.

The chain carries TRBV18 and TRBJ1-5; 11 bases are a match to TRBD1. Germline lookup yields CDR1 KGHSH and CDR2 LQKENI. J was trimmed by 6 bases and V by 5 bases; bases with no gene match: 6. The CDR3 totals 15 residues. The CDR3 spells CASSYGQGASQPQHF. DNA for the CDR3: TGTGCCAGCTCATATGGACAGGGGGCAAGTCAGCCCCAGCATTTT.